This passage covers 16 T cell receptor beta chains from one sample sequenced in a study of T cells after yellow fever vaccination. MiXCR was run by TCRdb on the 5' RACE reads, yielding one entry per CDR3 protein. This sample has approximately 510,000 distinct CDR3 sequences, with just over 20% found just once. The specimen comprised PBMCs, sampled 20 to 25 days after the first yellow fever vaccination. The receptors here all came from a man aged 18 to 29 who received the YFV17D yellow fever vaccine.

This chain connects TRBV5-1 to TRBJ1-1, with D possibly TRBD1 on 5 matching bases. CDR3 size: 15 residues. Trimming cost V 0 bases and J 4 bases, with 13 bases left between them. CDR1 SGHRS and CDR2 YFSETQ come from the germline V gene. CDR3 loop: CASSLGQRKGTEAFF. CDR3 sequence (DNA): TGCGCCAGCAGCTTGGGACAGAGGAAGGGCACTGAAGCTTTCTTT.

V is TRBV19 and J is TRBJ1-5; 10 nucleotides align to TRBD1. The CDR3 is 17 amino acids. The V gene's germline CDR1 is LNHDA and CDR2 SQIVND (reference sequence). The trim removed 1 base at V and 5 bases at J, leaving 8 bases unmatched. This CDR3 is CASSIGSGQGMDQPQHF. The CDR3 nucleotides are TGTGCCAGTAGTATAGGATCGGGACAGGGGATGGATCAGCCCCAGCATTTT.

This clonotype came up a few times. The chain joins TRBV20-1 to TRBJ2-2; 10 nucleotides match TRBD2. Trimming cost V 2 bases and J 5 bases; bases outside gene matches: 5. Germline V CDR1 and CDR2: DFQATT, SNEGSKA (reference sequence). This CDR3 is built from 15 residues. The CDR3 nucleotides are TGCAGTGCTAGAAAGCGGGGGGGCGAGACCGGGGAGCTGTTTTTT. This translates into CSARKRGGETGELFF.

The J gene is TRBJ2-3, the V gene TRBV5-4; 8 nucleotides agree with TRBD2. V lost 1 base to trimming and J lost 4 bases; unmatched junction nucleotides: 11. Germline V gene sequence: CDR1 SGHNT, CDR2 YYREEE (reference sequence). CDR3 length equals 17 residues. CDR3 nucleotides: TGTGCCAGCAGCTTGAGAAGCGGGGGAACTATTGCAGATACGCAGTATTTT. Its translation: CASSLRSGGTIADTQYF.

This clonotype was seen repeatedly, ten times or more. The chain links TRBV4-1 to TRBJ2-7, with 8 bases that match TRBD1. This CDR3 is built from 15 residues. CDR1 MGHRA and CDR2 YSYEKL come from the germline V gene. Trimming removed 2 bases from V and 3 bases from J; junction bases left unmatched: 6. In DNA form, the CDR3 reads TGCGCCAGCAGCCAAAAGGGACAGGAAAACTACGAGCAGTACTTC. Its translation is CASSQKGQENYEQYF.

The rearrangement joins TRBV12-3 or TRBV12-4 to TRBJ2-1, with TRBD1 identical over 10 bases. This CDR3 is built from 13 residues. V trimming: 10 bases; J trimming: 11 bases; junction bases outside the gene matches: 11. The CDR3 coding sequence is TGTGCCAACTCAGTGGGGGACAGGGGAAAGCAGTTCTTC. Protein product: CANSVGDRGKQFF.

The rearrangement uses TRBV4-3 and TRBJ1-5, with D unclear. Germline values: CDR1 LGHNA, CDR2 YSLEER. This CDR3 region has 17 residues. V was cut by 1 base and J by 0 bases, with 13 bases left in between. CDR3 sequence reads: CASSQGLGSVSNQPQHF. Written as DNA, the CDR3 is TGCGCCAGCAGCCAAGGACTGGGATCGGTTAGCAATCAGCCCCAGCATTTT.

This clonotype appeared many times. The chain is built from TRBV4-3 and TRBJ1-3; 8 nucleotides match TRBD1. CDR3 length: 15 residues. CDR1 and CDR2 from the germline V gene are LGHNA and YSLEER. V shed 8 bases, J shed 2 bases, and the junction held 8 bases outside the gene matches. The DNA for the CDR3 is TGCGCCAGCGGACTGGACAGGGAGGCTGGAAACACCATATATTTT. The encoded protein is CASGLDREAGNTIYF.

This clonotype was counted many times. This chain connects TRBV3-1 to TRBJ2-2; weak D call: TRBD1 (6 bases). Germline lookup yields CDR1 LGHDT and CDR2 YNNKEL (reference sequence). V was shortened by 1 base and J by 6 bases, with 9 bases between the two germline ends. There are 14 residues in the CDR3. In DNA form, the CDR3 reads TGTGCCAGCAGCCAAGCAGGGGCGGCCGGGGAGCTGTTTTTT. This gives the protein CASSQAGAAGELFF.

The rearrangement joins TRBV10-3 to TRBJ1-6; TRBD1 matches 10 bases. Germline CDR1 and CDR2: ENHRY and SYGVKD. There are 15 residues in the CDR3. Germline trimming cut 5 bases from V and 10 bases from J; bases unmatched to any gene: 8. DNA for the CDR3: TGTGCCATCAGTTCCCTCCGGGACAGGGGATCACCCCTCCACTTT. Residues: CAISSLRDRGSPLHF.

This clonotype was counted a few times. V usage is TRBV6-5 and J usage is TRBJ2-3; D unresolved. The V gene lost 2 bases and the J gene lost 4 bases, with 7 bases spanning the gap. Germline V lookup: CDR1 MNHEY, CDR2 SVGAGI. The CDR3 extends over 13 amino acids. The CDR3 loop is CASSYVVADTQYF. In DNA, the CDR3 is TGTGCCAGCAGTTACGTTGTGGCAGATACGCAGTATTTT.

This clonotype occurred a few times. The chain combines TRBV4-3 with TRBJ1-4, with 8 nucleotides matching TRBD1. From germline, CDR1 is LGHNA and CDR2 YSLEER. This CDR3 has 15 amino acids. The V gene end was trimmed by 4 bases and the J gene end by 6 bases; junction bases not matched to a gene: 7. In nucleotides, the CDR3 is TGCGCCAGCAGCCGTGTTCAGGGGGCGGATGAAAAACTGTTTTTT. This translates into CASSRVQGADEKLFF.

This clonotype has only a few counts. J is TRBJ2-1 and V is TRBV7-9; 9 nucleotides agree with TRBD1. The germline V gene has CDR1 SEHNR and CDR2 FQNEAQ (reference sequence). The junction had 12 bases not matched to a gene; V was cut back by 10 bases and J by 2 bases. The CDR3 is 16 residues long. The CDR3, as DNA: TGTGCCACTATAAAACCGGGACAGGGCGCCTACAATGAGCAGTTCTTC. Protein product: CATIKPGQGAYNEQFF.

The sample holds many counts of this clonotype. This chain joins TRBV12-3 or TRBV12-4 and TRBJ2-3, with D perhaps being TRBD1 or TRBD2 (6 bases each). The CDR3 extends over 16 amino acids. Trimming left V 2 bases short and J 2 bases short, with 14 bases between. CDR3 residues: CASSLRWGALTDTQYF. DNA for the CDR3: TGTGCCAGCAGTTTAAGGTGGGGGGCCCTCACAGATACGCAGTATTTT.

This sequence joins TRBV7-6 and TRBJ2-3; perhaps D is TRBD1 or TRBD2 (5 bases each). Trimming removed 1 base from V and 4 bases from J, with 15 bases in between. CDR1 SGHVS and CDR2 FNYEAQ come from the germline V gene. The CDR3 extends over 16 amino acids. CDR3 nucleotide sequence: TGTGCCAGCAGCTTAGAGGTCGGGACCGCGGCAGATACGCAGTATTTT. Translating it yields CASSLEVGTAADTQYF.

This clonotype occurred once. The chain links TRBV19 to TRBJ2-5; no firm D call. V shed 3 bases and J shed 1 base, with 12 bases lying between them. The CDR3 is 15 residues long. Per germline, CDR1 LNHDA and CDR2 SQIVND (reference sequence). CDR3 residues: CASSIVGHTQETQYF. In DNA form, the CDR3 reads TGTGCCAGTAGTATCGTGGGCCACACCCAAGAGACCCAGTACTTC.